The 19 T cell receptor beta chains given below trace back to one sample, sequenced in a study of shared clonotypes between healthy human individuals. Produced via immunoSEQ multiplex PCR; TCRdb's table is partial and in-frame only. The table has about 2 million clones, around 95% seen once. The sequencing input was naive CD4+ T cells sorted from blood. Noted subset: CD45RA+ positively selected. Receptors were obtained from a young man in good health.

For this clone: This sequence may be a read error, since a much larger clone differs from it by one base. The rearrangement joins TRBV27 to TRBJ1-5; D not resolved. The germline V gene encodes CDR1 MNHEY and CDR2 SMNVEV (reference sequence). Trimming removed 3 bases from V and 0 bases from J, with 9 bases in between. The CDR3 has 15 residues. The chain's CDR3 is CASSFQPNSNQPQHF. The CDR3 DNA reads as TGTGCCAGCAGTTTTCAGCCCAATAGCAATCAGCCCCAGCATTTT.

This sequence joins TRBV6-5 and TRBJ1-4; perhaps TRBD1 as D (6 bases). V was cut by 5 bases and J by 6 bases, with 16 bases left in between. This CDR3 is built from 15 residues. Germline V gene sequence: CDR1 MNHEY, CDR2 SVGAGI. The CDR3 protein is CASSLTGWGYEKLFF. The CDR3 DNA reads TGTGCCAGCAGTCTGACAGGTTGGGGTTATGAAAAACTGTTTTTT.

The CDR3 DNA sequence: TGCGCCAGCAGCTCCGCTGGACTAGCGGGAGGGTTAGAGCAGTTCTTC. Translated: CASSSAGLAGGLEQFF. The chain joins TRBV5-1 to TRBJ2-1; 15 bases agree with TRBD2. After removal of 3 bases from V and 10 bases from J, the junction contained 8 bases not matched to a gene. This CDR3 comprises 16 residues. CDR1 and CDR2 (germline): SGHRS, YFSETQ.

The CDR3 region is CASSQLAGVRGETQYF. The CDR3 coding sequence is TGTGCCAGTAGTCAACTAGCGGGAGTAAGAGGGGAGACCCAGTACTTC. This sequence joins TRBV19 and TRBJ2-5; 11 bases fit TRBD2. CDR1 and CDR2 (germline): LNHDA, SQIVND (reference sequence). The CDR3 length is 16 residues. V shed 5 bases and J 5 bases; nucleotides not matched to a gene: 10.

The rearrangement joins TRBV5-8 to TRBJ2-1; TRBD2 aligns across 10 bases. Germline-derived CDR1 and CDR2 are SGHTS and YDEGEE. The junction had 6 bases not matched to a gene; V was cut back by 0 bases and J by 3 bases. The CDR3 length is 17 residues. The CDR3 loop reads CASSLARTSGLYNEQFF. In DNA form, the CDR3 reads TGTGCCAGCAGCTTGGCTCGGACTAGCGGACTCTACAATGAGCAGTTCTTC.

The CDR3 sequence: CASSIPPDRGAGQPQHF. The CDR3 DNA follows: TGTGCCAGTAGTATCCCACCGGACAGGGGGGCGGGTCAGCCCCAGCATTTT. The chain employs TRBV19 and TRBJ1-5, with 10 bases aligning to TRBD1. With V trimmed by 3 bases and J by 6 bases, 11 bases remained unmatched. Looked up from germline, CDR1 is LNHDA and CDR2 is SQIVND (reference sequence). This CDR3 is built from 17 residues.

This clone occurred a few times. V and J are TRBV4-1 and TRBJ2-1; 13 bases are shared with TRBD2. V lost 1 base and J lost 8; bases outside the gene matches: 11. The CDR3 runs to 18 residues. Germline CDR1 is MGHRA and CDR2 is YSYEKL. CDR3 in amino acids: CASSQVNMGLAGRDEQFF. The CDR3 DNA is TGCGCCAGCAGCCAAGTCAACATGGGACTAGCGGGAAGGGATGAGCAGTTCTTC.

This clone was seen once. The chain is built from TRBV15 and TRBJ2-7; D is possibly TRBD1 (6 bases). This CDR3 is 14 amino acids long. Per the germline V gene, CDR1 is LNHNV and CDR2 is YYDKDF (reference sequence). With 1 base removed from V and 6 bases from J, the gap between germline ends came to 13 bases. Here the CDR3 reads CATSRVGAHVEQYF. CDR3 sequence (DNA): TGTGCCACCAGCAGAGTGGGGGCACATGTCGAGCAGTACTTC.

CDR3 residues: CASSESSIPETQYF. The CDR3 coding sequence is TGCGCCAGCAGTGAGTCTAGCATCCCAGAGACCCAGTACTTC. The gene calls are TRBV10-1 and TRBJ2-5; D remains ambiguous. Germline CDR1 and CDR2: WNHNN and SYGVQD (reference sequence). The CDR3 has 14 residues. The ends were cut back, 0 bases at V and 4 bases at J, with 9 bases in the middle.

This clone was detected once. This chain links TRBV18 with TRBJ1-5, with TRBD1 as a possible D gene (5 bases). There are 14 residues in the CDR3. Trimming cost V 6 bases and J 5 bases, with 14 bases left between them. In germline, CDR1 is KGHSH, CDR2 LQKENI. CDR3 region: CASSGRVKDQPQHF. The CDR3 DNA sequence: TGTGCCAGCTCCGGCAGGGTCAAGGATCAGCCCCAGCATTTT.

The genes are TRBV15 and TRBJ1-1; D is unclear. The V gene's germline CDR1 is LNHNV and CDR2 YYDKDF (reference sequence). The CDR3 runs to 15 residues. V was shortened by 0 bases and J by 4 bases, with 12 bases between the two germline ends. The CDR3: CATSRDPAEITEAFF. DNA of the CDR3: TGTGCCACCAGCAGAGATCCAGCGGAAATCACTGAAGCTTTCTTT.

A remark on this clone: The sample holds other DNA sequences that translate to the same CDR3. The chain joins TRBV6-5 to TRBJ1-6; D remains ambiguous. The CDR3 runs 14 residues. V lost 0 bases and J lost 5, with 5 bases in between. Germline lookup yields CDR1 MNHEY and CDR2 SVGAGI. Written as DNA, the CDR3 is TGTGCCAGCAGTTACTCGCTTGATAATTCACCCCTCCACTTT. It is translated as CASSYSLDNSPLHF.

The gene calls are TRBV9 and TRBJ2-5; 16 nucleotides line up with TRBD2. Germline V lookup: CDR1 SGDLS, CDR2 YYNGEE. Germline trimming cut 3 bases from V and 1 base from J; bases unmatched to any gene: 6. This CDR3 has 18 amino acids. The chain's CDR3 is CASSAGTSGGDLQETQYF. As DNA, the CDR3 is TGTGCCAGCAGCGCCGGGACTAGCGGGGGGGACCTCCAAGAGACCCAGTACTTC.

On this clone: Other DNA sequences in the same sample also yield this CDR3. CDR3 in amino acids: CASSIPGNGYTF. CDR3 bases: TGTGCCAGTAGTATCCCGGGTAACGGCTACACCTTC. This rearrangement joins TRBV19 to TRBJ1-2; D is unclear. The CDR3 has 12 amino acids. Trimming took 3 bases from V and 8 from J, leaving 10 bases between them. Germline CDR1 reads LNHDA; CDR2 reads SQIVND (reference sequence).

The rearrangement joins TRBV6-1 to TRBJ1-1, with TRBD1 matching 9 bases. The junction had 6 bases not matched to a gene; V was cut back by 9 bases and J by 4 bases. The V gene's germline CDR1 is MNHNS and CDR2 SASEGT. The CDR3 extends over 13 amino acids. The CDR3 loop reads CASLQGAATEAFF. CDR3 coding DNA: TGTGCCAGTCTACAGGGGGCGGCCACTGAAGCTTTCTTT.

The chain combines TRBV7-2 with TRBJ2-3, with D perhaps TRBD2 (5 bases). Germline CDR1 SGHTA, CDR2 FQGNSA. The CDR3 extends over 15 amino acids. Trimming removed 1 base at V and 1 base at J, with 9 bases between. The CDR3 region is CASSLVGVGTDTQYF. CDR3 coding DNA: TGTGCCAGCAGCTTAGTGGGAGTGGGCACAGATACGCAGTATTTT.

The rearrangement joins TRBV9 to TRBJ1-1, with a possible D match to TRBD1 (6 bases). The germline V gene has CDR1 SGDLS and CDR2 YYNGEE. Between the trimmed V and J ends, which lost 3 bases and 5 bases, there was a span of 14 bases. CDR3 length: 14 amino acids. The CDR3 here is CASSEQGGGTEAFF. In nucleotides, the CDR3 is TGTGCCAGCAGCGAACAGGGTGGGGGAACTGAAGCTTTCTTT.

In its sample, this clone was seen once. The CDR3: CASSSQTGEQYF. The CDR3 DNA follows: TGTGCCAGCAGTTCTCAGACTGGCGAGCAGTACTTC. This chain uses TRBV6-5 with TRBJ2-7; no firm D call. Germline V CDR1 and CDR2: MNHEY, SVGAGI. CDR3 size: 12 residues. V gave up 4 bases and J gave up 6 bases, with 10 bases separating them.

This chain connects TRBV7-9 to TRBJ2-7; the match to TRBD1 covers 8 bases. In germline, CDR1 is SEHNR, CDR2 FQNEAQ (reference sequence). V was pared by 1 base and J by 7 bases, with 12 bases of the junction left unmatched. The CDR3 sequence is 16 residues long. In DNA form, the CDR3 reads TGTGCCAGCAGCTTAGGTCTGCGACAGGGGATAGGAGAGCAGTACTTC. It specifies CASSLGLRQGIGEQYF.